The source of this T cell receptor beta chain is a study of patients and donors after allogeneic stem cell transplantation. TCRdb independently ran MiXCR on the RT-PCR reads; one entry per CDR3 protein. The sample carries some 90,000 distinct CDR3 sequences, roughly 52% recorded once. The germline V and J ends were trimmed by 1 base and 7 bases, with 8 bases remaining between them. Looked up from germline, CDR1 is SGHTA and CDR2 is FQGNSA. The CDR3 has 14 residues. Sequenced material: blood, either unsorted or a sorted T cell fraction (not recorded which). This clonotype was obtained from a human donor who was either an allogeneic HSCT recipient or a stem cell or donor lymphocyte infusion donor (not recorded which). It is not recorded whose cells these are; they may come from a transplant donor. The V call is TRBV7-2, the J call TRBJ1-6; D is unclear. The CDR3 nucleotides read TGTGCCAGCAGCTTAGGTAACGGGAATTCACCCCTCCACTTT. It is translated as CASSLGNGNSPLHF.